These T cell receptor beta chains were read from a single sample in a study of shared clonotypes between healthy human individuals. Sequencing used immunoSEQ multiplex PCR; TCRdb keeps in-frame clones, though not all of them. The repertoire holds hundreds of thousands of clones, with 90% to 96% as singletons. What was sequenced was naive CD4+ T cells sorted from blood. These receptors were obtained from a woman under 40 in good health. Each CDR3 is given with its conserved first and last residue. D genes are given only for firm matches. Not all rows give a size; the values are once, few, many and, for expanded clones, a class.

V	size	D	J	CDR3	DNA
TRBV6-1	-	-	TRBJ1-2	CASSIGTEYGYTF	TGTGCCAGCAGTATTGGGACGGAGTATGGCTACACCTTC
TRBV7-2	-	TRBD2	TRBJ2-3	CASSWGGGPSTDTQYF	TGTGCCAGCAGCTGGGGGGGTGGCCCCAGCACAGATACGCAGTATTTT
TRBV2	-	-	TRBJ2-5	CASSERRETQYF	TGTGCCAGCAGTGAAAGACGGGAGACCCAGTACTTC
TRBV19	-	TRBD2	TRBJ2-7	CASSIISSGRVEQYF	TGTGCCAGTAGTATAATCTCTAGCGGGAGGGTCGAGCAGTACTTC
TRBV6-1	-	TRBD1	TRBJ1-5	CASSEGGQDNQPQHF	TGTGCCAGCAGTGAAGGTGGACAGGATAATCAGCCCCAGCATTTT
TRBV27	-	TRBD1	TRBJ2-7	CASRNLGQGYEQYF	TGTGCCAGCAGGAACTTGGGACAGGGATACGAGCAGTACTTC
TRBV27	-	-	TRBJ2-3	CASSLAGIADTQYF	TGTGCCAGCAGTTTGGCGGGGATCGCAGATACGCAGTATTTT
TRBV29-1	-	-	TRBJ1-1	CSVGRLMNTEAFF	TGCAGCGTTGGTCGGCTCATGAACACTGAAGCTTTCTTT
TRBV11-3	once	TRBD2	TRBJ2-7	CASSSGGSYEQYF	TGTGCCAGCAGTAGCGGGGGATCCTACGAGCAGTACTTC
TRBV6-1	-	-	TRBJ2-1	CASSEGWDSEQFF	TGTGCCAGCAGTGAAGGCTGGGATAGTGAGCAGTTCTTC
TRBV7-8	-	-	TRBJ2-7	CASSLDQGRDPNEQYF	TGTGCCAGCAGCTTAGATCAGGGCAGGGATCCCAACGAGCAGTACTTC
TRBV7-6	-	-	TRBJ1-1	CASSLTRGGDTEAFF	TGTGCCAGCAGCTTGACGAGGGGTGGTGACACTGAAGCTTTCTTT
TRBV18	-	-	TRBJ2-1	CASSPAGVNEQFF	TGTGCCAGCTCACCAGCAGGGGTTAATGAGCAGTTCTTC
TRBV7-3	-	-	TRBJ2-7	CASSLRGGMTYEQYF	TGTGCCAGCAGCTTAAGAGGCGGTATGACCTACGAGCAGTACTTC
TRBV29-1	-	-	TRBJ2-6	CSVARGSGANVLTF	TGCAGCGTTGCCCGGGGGTCTGGGGCCAACGTCCTGACTTTC
TRBV6-1	-	-	TRBJ1-1	CASSEALAAVTEAFF	TGTGCCAGCAGTGAAGCCCTAGCGGCAGTCACTGAAGCTTTCTTT
TRBV18	-	-	TRBJ2-7	CASSPQTREESEQYF	TGTGCCAGCTCACCCCAGACTAGGGAGGAGTCCGAGCAGTACTTC
TRBV19	-	-	TRBJ1-5	CASSGGLNQPQHF	TGTGCCAGTAGTGGTGGCCTCAATCAGCCCCAGCATTTT
TRBV2	-	TRBD1	TRBJ1-3	CASRGQGFSGNTIYF	TGTGCCAGCAGAGGACAGGGATTCTCTGGAAACACCATATATTTT
TRBV27	once	-	TRBJ2-7	CASSQGREQYF	TGTGCCAGCAGTCAAGGGCGAGAGCAGTACTTC
TRBV2	-	-	TRBJ2-2	CASTLNRDPGTGELFF	TGTGCCAGCACCCTGAACCGGGACCCCGGGACCGGGGAGCTGTTTTTT
TRBV6-1	-	-	TRBJ1-4	CASSVQGYTNEKLFF	TGTGCCAGCAGTGTTCAGGGTTACACTAATGAAAAACTGTTTTTT
TRBV4-1	-	-	TRBJ2-2	CASSPETGRELFF	TGCGCCAGCAGCCCGGAGACAGGTCGGGAGCTGTTTTTT
TRBV6-1	-	-	TRBJ2-7	CASRLGLPSDEQYF	TGTGCCAGCAGGCTCGGACTACCTTCTGACGAGCAGTACTTC
TRBV19	-	-	TRBJ2-1	CASSISWGLRSRSGWNEQFF	TGTGCCAGTAGTATCTCTTGGGGTTTGCGGTCTAGGTCGGGCTGGAATGAGCAGTTCTTC
TRBV4-2	-	TRBD2	TRBJ2-2	CASSLRLAGENTGELFF	TGTGCCAGCAGCCTGCGACTAGCGGGAGAGAACACCGGGGAGCTGTTTTTT
TRBV9	once	-	TRBJ1-4	CASSPGTNEKLFF	TGTGCCAGCAGCCCCGGGACTAATGAAAAACTGTTTTTT
TRBV10-1	once	-	TRBJ2-2	CASSESTGELFF	TGCGCCAGCAGTGAGAGCACCGGGGAGCTGTTTTTT
TRBV2	-	-	TRBJ2-2	CASRQGSHTGELFF	TGTGCCAGCAGACAGGGATCGCACACCGGGGAGCTGTTTTTT
TRBV7-2	-	TRBD2	TRBJ2-1	CASSRLAVDEQFF	TGTGCCAGCAGCCGACTAGCGGTCGATGAGCAGTTCTTC
TRBV6-6	once	-	TRBJ2-5	CASTARETQYF	TGTGCCAGCACCGCCCGGGAGACCCAGTACTTC
TRBV28	-	-	TRBJ1-3	CASSLSQGGNTIYF	TGTGCCAGCAGTTTATCCCAGGGTGGGAACACCATATATTTT
TRBV9	-	TRBD2	TRBJ2-2	CASGSGSSNAGELFF	TGTGCCAGCGGTAGCGGGAGTAGTAATGCCGGGGAGCTGTTTTTT
TRBV7-8	-	-	TRBJ2-2	CASSLAGTGELFF	TGTGCCAGCAGCTTAGCGGGGACCGGGGAGCTGTTTTTT
TRBV19	-	TRBD1	TRBJ1-2	CASKGTGGADYGYTF	TGTGCCAGTAAAGGGACAGGGGGCGCGGACTATGGCTACACCTTC
TRBV6-6	-	-	TRBJ2-7	CASVGPGPHHEQYF	TGTGCCAGCGTTGGGCCGGGTCCCCACCACGAGCAGTACTTC
TRBV7-6	-	TRBD1	TRBJ2-7	CASSPRTGGHEQYF	TGTGCCAGCAGCCCTAGGACAGGGGGTCACGAGCAGTACTTC
TRBV5-4	-	TRBD2	TRBJ2-3	CASSHGLAGASYTQYF	TGTGCCAGCAGCCATGGACTAGCGGGAGCCTCTTATACGCAGTATTTT
TRBV6-4	-	-	TRBJ2-7	CASSGPSYEQYF	TGTGCCAGCAGTGGCCCCTCTTACGAGCAGTACTTC
TRBV29-1	-	TRBD1	TRBJ1-1	CSGDRGDTEAFF	TGCAGCGGTGACAGGGGGGACACTGAAGCTTTCTTT
TRBV5-5	-	-	TRBJ2-5	CASSGLGGQETQYF	TGTGCCAGCAGCGGACTTGGGGGCCAAGAGACCCAGTACTTC
TRBV11-2	-	-	TRBJ2-5	CASSQNPSGSETQYF	TGTGCCAGCAGCCAGAACCCGTCGGGGTCGGAGACCCAGTACTTC
TRBV5-1	-	TRBD2	TRBJ2-7	CASSMGTSYEQYF	TGCGCCAGCAGCATGGGGACTAGCTACGAGCAGTACTTC
TRBV7-6	-	TRBD2	TRBJ2-3	CASSPRLAGEKYTDTQYF	TGTGCCAGCAGCCCCCGTCTAGCGGGAGAGAAATACACAGATACGCAGTATTTT
TRBV4-2	-	-	TRBJ1-3	CASSQRRDSGNTIYF	TGTGCCAGCAGCCAACGACGGGACTCTGGAAACACCATATATTTT
TRBV2	-	-	TRBJ2-7	CASSERPGHEQYF	TGTGCCAGCAGTGAACGGCCCGGACACGAGCAGTACTTC